This T cell receptor (beta chain) was profiled in a study of T cell repertoires in cytomegalovirus infection. Study overall: CMV infection and matching HLA type were both indicated by public TCR beta signatures.

This CDR3 has 15 amino acids. Germline loops: CDR1 SGHTA, CDR2 FQGNSA. Trimming shortened V by 3 bases and J by 6 bases, and 15 bases separated the two germline ends. Each CDR3 protein gets one entry after TCRdb re-called the reads with MiXCR. The data contain just over 300,000 distinct CDR3 sequences, roughly 16% of them singletons. Whole-study results and caveats: Clonotype analysis showed dominance of the ex vivo response by HLA-C-restricted CMV-specific TCR beta clonotypes. Carriage of CMV together with the relevant HLA was identifiable through cumulative public TCR beta family frequency.

The sample holds many counts of this clonotype. What it binds is unknown. This rearrangement joins TRBV7-2 to TRBJ2-1; D may correspond to TRBD1 or TRBD2 (6 bases each). Source material: PBMCs. The TCR originated in a human donor in good health (CMV status not recorded). Some clones in this sample may be carry-over from other donors' samples. CDR3 DNA: TGTGCCAGCAGCTTTCCGGGGGCGGGGTTCAATGAGCAGTTCTTC. Translating gives CASSFPGAGFNEQFF.